This TCR beta chain came from a study of shared clonotypes between healthy human individuals. Libraries were prepared by immunoSEQ multiplex PCR; TCRdb keeps only in-frame clonotypes and omits some of them. The table records about 2.2 million clones, 93% of them present only once. Naivety among CD8 cells was defined by CD45RO negativity and positive CCR7 selection, thereby excluding terminally differentiated effector memory CD45RA+ cells. V was trimmed by 3 bases and J by 0 bases, leaving 17 bases between them. Germline CDR1 is MGHDK and CDR2 is SYGVNS. The CDR3 contains 17 residues. The receptor's source is a man aged 18 to 29 in good health. Some clones in this sample may be carry-over from other donors' samples. V and J are TRBV25-1 and TRBJ1-2, with D perhaps matching TRBD1 (5 bases). Material for sequencing was naive CD8+ T cells from PBMCs. The CDR3, as DNA: TGTGCCAGCAGTGAGGATCTACGGGACTCAGCTAACTATGGCTACACCTTC. It yields the protein CASSEDLRDSANYGYTF.